These 9 T cell receptor beta chains were sequenced from one sample in a study of Ad26.COV2.S vaccination and SARS-CoV-2 variants. Treatment denoted: roughly 19 received Ad26.COV2.S at low or high dose, single or two shots; 5 received placebo; per-sample allocation not given. Samples came from day 63 after the first vaccine or placebo injection. Generated by immunoSEQ multiplex PCR, the TCRdb table keeps only in-frame clones and is missing some. Of around 450,000 clones listed, 89% are singletons. The material sequenced was peripheral blood, taken in a trial of Ad26.COV2.S vaccine versus placebo. The receptors were sampled from a person between 18 and 65 years old who received the Ad26.COV2.S COVID-19 vaccine or a placebo.

The rearrangement uses TRBV19 and TRBJ1-1; no clear D. V was trimmed by 5 bases and J by 1 base, leaving 11 bases between them. Per germline, CDR1 LNHDA and CDR2 SQIVND (reference sequence). The CDR3 covers 14 residues. The CDR3 here is CASSSRTANTEAFF. CDR3 bases: TGTGCCAGTAGTTCGAGGACGGCGAACACTGAAGCTTTCTTT.

The rearrangement links TRBV3-1 (or the pseudogene TRBV3-2) to TRBJ2-3; possible D gene TRBD1, 5 bases. V was shortened by 7 bases and J by 3 bases, with 11 bases between the two germline ends. CDR1 is LGHDT, CDR2 YNNKEL, per germline (reference sequence). CDR3 length: 13 amino acids. The chain's CDR3 is CASNIQGTDTQYF. CDR3 coding DNA: TGTGCCAGCAATATTCAGGGAACAGATACGCAGTATTTT.

This clone turned up a few times. The gene calls are TRBV7-9 and TRBJ1-2; D unclear. V lost 1 base and J 4 bases, leaving 10 bases between the germline ends. Germline V gene sequence: CDR1 SEHNR, CDR2 FQNEAQ (reference sequence). The CDR3 consists of 14 residues. The CDR3, as DNA: TGTGCCAGCAGCTTAGACAGCCCAATCTATGGCTACACCTTC. Translating gives CASSLDSPIYGYTF.

The chain's CDR3 is CAISPYRGSENTIYF. The CDR3 DNA is TGTGCCATCAGCCCTTATCGTGGCAGTGAAAACACCATATATTTT. The chain employs TRBV10-3 and TRBJ1-3; D is ambiguous. This CDR3 is built from 15 residues. Germline V gene data show CDR1 as ENHRY and CDR2 as SYGVKD. With 6 bases removed from V and 6 bases from J, the gap between germline ends came to 18 bases.

This sequence joins TRBV11-2 and TRBJ2-5; D is perhaps TRBD2 (7 bases). The CDR3 spans 14 residues. V lost 2 bases and J lost 4, with 11 bases in between. Germline V gene sequence: CDR1 SGHAT, CDR2 FQNNGV. The chain's CDR3 is CASSLLRGGETQYF. CDR3 sequence (DNA): TGTGCCAGCAGCTTACTGAGGGGGGGAGAGACCCAGTACTTC.

V gene TRBV9 combines with J gene TRBJ2-1; no clear D. CDR3 length equals 15 residues. V gave up 4 bases and J gave up 3 bases, with 14 bases separating them. Germline V gives CDR1 SGDLS, CDR2 YYNGEE. The CDR3 region is CASSPKRLVYNEQFF. The CDR3 nucleotides read TGTGCCAGCAGCCCCAAGAGGTTAGTCTACAATGAGCAGTTCTTC.

The chain joins TRBV18 to TRBJ2-7; D is possibly TRBD1 (5 bases). CDR1 is KGHSH, CDR2 LQKENI, per germline. Trimming pared 3 bases from V and 4 bases from J, leaving 10 bases between. This CDR3 comprises 13 residues. The CDR3 sequence: CASSPNSGYEQYF. CDR3 DNA: TGTGCCAGCTCACCCAATTCAGGGTACGAGCAGTACTTC.

V is TRBV27 and J is TRBJ2-7; D is ambiguous. CDR1 and CDR2 from the germline V gene are MNHEY and SMNVEV (reference sequence). This CDR3 has 13 amino acids. V lost 5 bases and J lost 0, with 8 bases in between. The CDR3 DNA is TGTGCCAGCAGTCCCCACCCCTCCTACGAGCAGTACTTC. This codes for CASSPHPSYEQYF.

J is TRBJ2-1 and V is TRBV7-2, with TRBD2 matching over 7 bases. V lost 1 base and J lost 2; bases outside the gene matches: 8. Germline V gene lookup returns CDR1 SGHTA and CDR2 FQGNSA. The CDR3 totals 17 residues. CDR3 region: CASSLVLVGGTYNEQFF. The CDR3, as DNA: TGTGCCAGCAGCTTAGTTCTCGTCGGGGGGACCTACAATGAGCAGTTCTTC. Complete variable domain (other parts from reference TRBV7-2 and TRBJ2-1): GAGVSQSPSNKVTEKGKDVELRCDPISGHTALYWYRQSLGQGLEFLIYFQGNSAPDKSGLPSDRFSAERTGGSVSTLTIQRTQQEDSAVYLCASSLVLVGGTYNEQFFGPGTRLTVL.